This T cell receptor (beta chain) derives from a study of beta chain features in type 1 diabetes. The CDR3 runs 13 residues. CDR1 SGHVS and CDR2 FQNEAQ come from the germline V gene. With 9 bases removed from V and 0 bases from J, the gap between germline ends came to 12 bases. All of the isolated RNA was reverse transcribed, so expressed TCRB transcripts were sequenced. The method was immunoSEQ multiplex PCR; TCRdb's version includes in-frame clones alone and lacks a portion of them. This table holds a few hundred thousand clones, approximately 14% found once. Whole-study results and caveats: Type 1 diabetes patients had TCRB CDR3s that were shorter (moderately but significantly so) in all four CD4+ subsets.

Worth noting for this clone: The antigen is undetermined.

The clonotype originates from a man aged 25-45 years in good health. Specimen: central memory CD4+ T cells from blood. The chain is built from TRBV7-8 and TRBJ2-7; D ambiguous. CDR3 amino acids: CASAIGLSYEQYF. CDR3 nucleotides: TGTGCCAGTGCGATTGGCCTCTCCTACGAGCAGTACTTC.